Listed below are T cell receptor beta chains from one sample, sequenced in a study of blood T cell repertoires in COVID-19. TCRdb keeps only in-frame clones here, not all; method: immunoSEQ multiplex PCR. In the table there are about 200,000 clones, 80% of which are singletons. Material: peripheral blood. Receptors originate from a woman in her seventies with acute or convalescent COVID-19. CDR3s include the opening cysteine and the closing phenylalanine or tryptophan. A D gene is named only where the DNA matches it firmly. Rows may omit the clone size; those that give it use once, few, many or a size class.

clone size: NA
J gene: TRBJ2-3
V gene: TRBV7-2
D gene: TRBD1
CDR3 DNA: TGTGCCAGCAGCTTAAAACCGGGACAGGGTCCAAGAGATACGCAGTATTTT
CDR3 protein: CASSLKPGQGPRDTQYF

clone size: NA
J gene: TRBJ2-2
V gene: TRBV7-9
D gene: NA
CDR3 DNA: TGTGCCAGCAGCTTAGCCGGGACTCTCACCGGGGAGCTGTTTTTT
CDR3 protein: CASSLAGTLTGELFF

clone size: NA
J gene: TRBJ2-6
V gene: TRBV5-1
D gene: NA
CDR3 DNA: TGCGCCAGCAGCTTGGCGGGGGATGGGGCCAACGTCCTGACTTTC
CDR3 protein: CASSLAGDGANVLTF

clone size: NA
J gene: TRBJ1-5
V gene: TRBV4-2
D gene: TRBD1
CDR3 DNA: TGTGCCAGCAGCCGCATGACAGGGGGCGACGGTCAGCCCCAGCATTTT
CDR3 protein: CASSRMTGGDGQPQHF

clone size: NA
J gene: TRBJ1-1
V gene: TRBV2
D gene: TRBD1
CDR3 DNA: TGTGCCAGCAACGAGGACAGGGGAATCGGTGAAGCTTTCTTT
CDR3 protein: CASNEDRGIGEAFF

clone size: NA
J gene: TRBJ2-1
V gene: TRBV6-5
D gene: NA
CDR3 DNA: TGTGCCAGCTCTGACGGGAGACTCTACAATGAGCAGTTCTTC
CDR3 protein: CASSDGRLYNEQFF

clone size: NA
J gene: TRBJ1-5
V gene: TRBV5-8
D gene: NA
CDR3 DNA: TGTGCCAGCAGCTTGGCCATGGGCAGGGATCAGCCCCAGCATTTT
CDR3 protein: CASSLAMGRDQPQHF

clone size: NA
J gene: TRBJ2-5
V gene: TRBV30
D gene: NA
CDR3 DNA: TGTGCCTGGAGTGCCCTGGGGGGTTGGGAGACCCAGTACTTC
CDR3 protein: CAWSALGGWETQYF

clone size: NA
J gene: TRBJ2-7
V gene: TRBV30
D gene: NA
CDR3 DNA: TGTGCCTGGAGTTACGAGGCCTACGAGCAGTACTTC
CDR3 protein: CAWSYEAYEQYF

clone size: NA
J gene: TRBJ2-4
V gene: TRBV19
D gene: TRBD1
CDR3 DNA: TGTGCCAGTAGTATCCTGTCAGGGGGCGCTCGAACCAAAAACATTCAGTACTTC
CDR3 protein: CASSILSGGARTKNIQYF

clone size: NA
J gene: TRBJ1-5
V gene: TRBV5-6
D gene: TRBD1
CDR3 DNA: TGTGCCAGCAGCTCGACAGGGAGTAGCAATCAGCCCCAGCATTTT
CDR3 protein: CASSSTGSSNQPQHF

clone size: NA
J gene: TRBJ2-7
V gene: TRBV19
D gene: NA
CDR3 DNA: TGTGCCAGTAGTGTACGGACAGATACAACCTACGAGCAGTACTTC
CDR3 protein: CASSVRTDTTYEQYF

clone size: few
J gene: TRBJ2-7
V gene: TRBV5-1
D gene: NA
CDR3 DNA: TGCGCCAGCAGCCCCCGAGGGGGATACGAGCAGTACTTC
CDR3 protein: CASSPRGGYEQYF

clone size: NA
J gene: TRBJ2-3
V gene: TRBV9
D gene: NA
CDR3 DNA: TGTGCCAGCAGCGTAGTGCGGGCTAGTGATACGCAGTATTTT
CDR3 protein: CASSVVRASDTQYF

clone size: NA
J gene: TRBJ1-5
V gene: TRBV6-5
D gene: TRBD1
CDR3 DNA: TGTGCCAGCAGTTCCTCAGGGGGGGTAGGGCAGCCCCAGCATTTT
CDR3 protein: CASSSSGGVGQPQHF

clone size: once
J gene: TRBJ2-3
V gene: TRBV14
D gene: NA
CDR3 DNA: TGTGCCAGCAGCCAGGCAGGGAATACAGATACGCAGTATTTT
CDR3 protein: CASSQAGNTDTQYF

clone size: NA
J gene: TRBJ2-1
V gene: TRBV9
D gene: NA
CDR3 DNA: TGTGCCAGCAGCGAGACTAGTACCTACAATGAGCAGTTCTTC
CDR3 protein: CASSETSTYNEQFF

clone size: once
J gene: TRBJ1-2
V gene: TRBV4-1
D gene: NA
CDR3 DNA: TGCGCCAGCATAGCAGACCAGGGCGCGAACTATGGCTACACCTTC
CDR3 protein: CASIADQGANYGYTF

clone size: NA
J gene: TRBJ1-2
V gene: TRBV24-1
D gene: NA
CDR3 DNA: TGTGCCACCAGTGCGGAGGGTATTGGCTACACCTTC
CDR3 protein: CATSAEGIGYTF

clone size: NA
J gene: TRBJ2-3
V gene: TRBV2
D gene: NA
CDR3 DNA: TGTGCCAGCCGCCGGGACTCCGCGCAGTATTTT
CDR3 protein: CASRRDSAQYF

clone size: NA
J gene: TRBJ2-1
V gene: TRBV5-4
D gene: NA
CDR3 DNA: TGTGCCAGCAGCTTAGCGAAGAACAATGAGCAGTTCTTC
CDR3 protein: CASSLAKNNEQFF

clone size: many
J gene: TRBJ2-7
V gene: TRBV2
D gene: NA
CDR3 DNA: TGTGCCAGCAGTGAGCCGGACGAGCAGTACTTC
CDR3 protein: CASSEPDEQYF

clone size: NA
J gene: TRBJ2-1
V gene: TRBV2
D gene: TRBD2
CDR3 DNA: TGTGCCAGCAGTGAATTGGTAGCGGGAGGGTACAATGAGCAGTTCTTC
CDR3 protein: CASSELVAGGYNEQFF

clone size: NA
J gene: TRBJ2-7
V gene: TRBV6-6
D gene: TRBD2
CDR3 DNA: TGTGCCAGCAGTCGGACTAGCGGGAGGGCCGTTTTCTACGAGCAGTACTTC
CDR3 protein: CASSRTSGRAVFYEQYF

clone size: NA
J gene: TRBJ2-3
V gene: TRBV19
D gene: NA
CDR3 DNA: TGTGCCAGTAGTATAAACGGCGGGGATACGCAGTATTTT
CDR3 protein: CASSINGGDTQYF

clone size: NA
J gene: TRBJ2-7
V gene: TRBV3-1/TRBV3-2
D gene: TRBD2
CDR3 DNA: TGTGCCAGCAGCCAGAGAGGAATCAGCGGGAGCAGGAACGAGCAGTACTTC
CDR3 protein: CASSQRGISGSRNEQYF

clone size: few
J gene: TRBJ1-2
V gene: TRBV20-1
D gene: NA
CDR3 DNA: TGCAGTGCTCGGGATGGCTACACCTTC
CDR3 protein: CSARDGYTF

clone size: NA
J gene: TRBJ1-5
V gene: TRBV29-1
D gene: NA
CDR3 DNA: TGCAGCGTACAATTAGGGGGTCAGCCCCAGCATTTT
CDR3 protein: CSVQLGGQPQHF

clone size: once
J gene: TRBJ2-3
V gene: TRBV28
D gene: TRBD2
CDR3 DNA: TGTGCCAGCAGTTTAACTACCCTAGCGGGTCCGCCTAGGGCAGATACGCAGTATTTT
CDR3 protein: CASSLTTLAGPPRADTQYF

clone size: NA
J gene: TRBJ2-1
V gene: TRBV27
D gene: NA
CDR3 DNA: TGTGCCAGCAAGGACCCCGGCGGGCCTCACTACAATGAGCAGTTCTTC
CDR3 protein: CASKDPGGPHYNEQFF

clone size: NA
J gene: TRBJ2-5
V gene: TRBV27
D gene: TRBD1
CDR3 DNA: TGTGCCAGCAGCGGACAGGGCGTAGAGGAGACCCAGTACTTC
CDR3 protein: CASSGQGVEETQYF

clone size: NA
J gene: TRBJ2-7
V gene: TRBV29-1
D gene: NA
CDR3 DNA: TGCAGCGTTGAAGGAATGGGGGGGCGGCAGTACTTC
CDR3 protein: CSVEGMGGRQYF